A selection of T cell receptor beta chains follows, all from one sample in a study of blood T cell repertoires in COVID-19. The assay was immunoSEQ multiplex PCR, and TCRdb's table has in-frame clones only and misses some. The sample consists of under 200,000 clones, roughly 85% of them appearing once. Sample: peripheral blood. The receptors shown here come from a man in his 60s with active or convalescent COVID-19. CDR3s leave out the opening cysteine and the closing phenylalanine or tryptophan. The D gene is left open where the match is weak.

v_call d_call cdr3_aa
TRBV5-1 NA ASSLGGSNYGYT
TRBV11-2 TRBD1 ASRTPGQGFHEQY
TRBV7-3 NA ASSLGAGIWETQY
TRBV5-1 TRBD2 ASSTGLAIITDTQY
TRBV18 TRBD1 ASSPVTGAGNTIY
TRBV7-6 NA ASSLASGRNEQF
TRBV19 NA ASSPMAAGNTEAF
TRBV2 NA ASTRLRETEAF
TRBV3-1/TRBV3-2 NA ASSQDSSTYNEQF
TRBV6-5 TRBD1 ASNRDRGSEKLF
TRBV24-1 NA ATSLGGGPQH
TRBV7-9 NA ASRRGGGNEKLF
TRBV6-5 NA ASRRTALLDQPQH
TRBV20-1 NA SARGRGEQY
TRBV18 TRBD2 ASSPGLAGFEQF
TRBV4-1 TRBD1 ASSRERTGVSYTEAF
TRBV2 NA ASSETGGYT
TRBV5-1 TRBD1 ASSFGQANNEQF
TRBV2 NA ASRVQGYGYT
TRBV5-8 TRBD2 ASSLFRGGARDTQY
TRBV6-1 NA ASSEDGRSRGY
TRBV6-5 NA ASRRTHNYGYT
TRBV19 NA ASSIDRIGGPQETQY
TRBV15 TRBD1 ATSRDGQGRYNEQF
TRBV7-9 TRBD2 ASSLVGGAGVSYEQY
TRBV6-5 NA ASSVDQADGRPQH
TRBV6-5 TRBD1 ASSRDRGYGYT
TRBV7-3 NA ASSLQGNTEAF
TRBV5-1 NA ASSLVLVTNEQF
TRBV5-1 NA ASTDSGNTEAF
TRBV4-1 TRBD1 ASRMTGYGPDTQY
TRBV7-7 NA ASSPSGTTGELF
TRBV7-2 NA ASSLKGISSGNTIY
TRBV7-7 TRBD1 ASSPGTGGETQY
TRBV27 TRBD1 ASSLRRQGTQETQY
TRBV5-1 NA ASSLTGDTNEKLF
TRBV21-1 NA ASSTDTSNSPLH
TRBV6-6 NA ASSYTRGYGNTIY
TRBV3-1/TRBV3-2 NA ASSQEGLGGDTQY
TRBV7-9 NA ASSLGAGVRTEAF
TRBV19 TRBD1 ASSPDRGGNQPQH